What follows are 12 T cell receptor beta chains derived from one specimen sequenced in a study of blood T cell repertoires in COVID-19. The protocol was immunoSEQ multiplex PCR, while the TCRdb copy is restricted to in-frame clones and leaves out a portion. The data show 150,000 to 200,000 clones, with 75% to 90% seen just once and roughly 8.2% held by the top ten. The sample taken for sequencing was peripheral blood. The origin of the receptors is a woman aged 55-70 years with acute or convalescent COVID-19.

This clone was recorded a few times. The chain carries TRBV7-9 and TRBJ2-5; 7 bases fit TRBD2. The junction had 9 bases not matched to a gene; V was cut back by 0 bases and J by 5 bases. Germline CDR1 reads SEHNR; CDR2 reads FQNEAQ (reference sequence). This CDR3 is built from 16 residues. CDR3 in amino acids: CASSLAHGGRKETQYF. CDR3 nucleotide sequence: TGTGCCAGCAGCTTAGCGCATGGCGGGAGAAAGGAGACCCAGTACTTC.

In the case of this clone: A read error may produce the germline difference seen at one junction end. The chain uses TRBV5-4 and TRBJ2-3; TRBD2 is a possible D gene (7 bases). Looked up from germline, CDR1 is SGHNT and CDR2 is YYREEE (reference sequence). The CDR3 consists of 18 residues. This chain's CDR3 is CASSPKRGRAGPTDTQYF. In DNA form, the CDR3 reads TGTGCTAGCAGCCCCAAAAGGGGGAGGGCCGGCCCCACAGATACGCAGTATTTT.

CDR3 nucleotides: TGTGCCAGCAGCTTACGGGCTAGCGAGTCCTACGAGCAGTACGTC. It encodes CASSLRASESYEQYV. The chain links TRBV7-2 to TRBJ2-7; a possible D gene is TRBD2 (6 bases). The CDR3 loop spans 15 amino acids. V lost 2 bases to trimming and J lost 1 base, with 12 bases between them. The germline V gene encodes CDR1 SGHTA and CDR2 FQGNSA.

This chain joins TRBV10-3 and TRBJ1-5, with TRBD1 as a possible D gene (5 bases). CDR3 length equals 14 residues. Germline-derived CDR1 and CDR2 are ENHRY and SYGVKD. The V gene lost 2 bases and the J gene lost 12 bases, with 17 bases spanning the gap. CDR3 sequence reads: CAISEGADTRLQHF. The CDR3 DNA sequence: TGTGCCATCAGTGAGGGGGCAGACACCAGACTCCAGCATTTT.

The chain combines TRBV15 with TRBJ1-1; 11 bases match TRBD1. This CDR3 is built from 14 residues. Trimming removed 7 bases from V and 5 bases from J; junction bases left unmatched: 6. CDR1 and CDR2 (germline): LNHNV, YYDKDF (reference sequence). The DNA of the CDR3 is TGTGCCACCAAGGCGGGACAGGGGGAGACTGAAGCTTTCTTT. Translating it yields CATKAGQGETEAFF.

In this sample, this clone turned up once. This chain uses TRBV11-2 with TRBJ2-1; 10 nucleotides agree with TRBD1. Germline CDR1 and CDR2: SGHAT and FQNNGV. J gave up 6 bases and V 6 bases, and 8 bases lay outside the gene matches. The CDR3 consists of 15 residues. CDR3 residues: CASRPGQGEGNEQFF. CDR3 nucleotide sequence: TGTGCCAGCAGACCAGGACAGGGGGAGGGCAATGAGCAGTTCTTC.

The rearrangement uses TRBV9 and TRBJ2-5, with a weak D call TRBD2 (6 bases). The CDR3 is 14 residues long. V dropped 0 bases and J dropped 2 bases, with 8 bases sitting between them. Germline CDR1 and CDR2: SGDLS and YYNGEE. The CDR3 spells CASSVGGTQETQYF. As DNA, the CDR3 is TGTGCCAGCAGCGTAGGGGGGACTCAAGAGACCCAGTACTTC.

CDR3 amino acids: CASSTDRANQPQHF. The CDR3 region has the DNA TGTGCCAGCAGCACAGACAGGGCGAATCAGCCCCAGCATTTT. J is TRBJ1-5 and V is TRBV7-8; 7 bases align to TRBD1. V lost 5 bases and J lost 4; bases outside the gene matches: 5. The CDR3 has 14 residues. Germline V gene lookup returns CDR1 SGHVS and CDR2 FQNEAQ.

CDR3 sequence reads: CASSSPTGNTEAFF. DNA for the CDR3: TGTGCCAGCAGTTCCCCCACAGGGAACACTGAAGCTTTCTTT. The V and J genes are TRBV28 and TRBJ1-1, with D perhaps TRBD1 (5 bases). Trimming shortened V by 4 bases and J by 1 base, and 10 bases separated the two germline ends. There are 14 residues in the CDR3. Germline V gives CDR1 MDHEN, CDR2 SYDVKM.

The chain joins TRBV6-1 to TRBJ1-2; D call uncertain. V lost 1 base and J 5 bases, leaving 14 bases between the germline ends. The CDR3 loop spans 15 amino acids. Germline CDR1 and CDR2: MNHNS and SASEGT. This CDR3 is CASSEEASPLYGYTF. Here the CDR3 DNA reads TGTGCCAGCAGTGAAGAAGCATCGCCCTTATATGGCTACACCTTC.

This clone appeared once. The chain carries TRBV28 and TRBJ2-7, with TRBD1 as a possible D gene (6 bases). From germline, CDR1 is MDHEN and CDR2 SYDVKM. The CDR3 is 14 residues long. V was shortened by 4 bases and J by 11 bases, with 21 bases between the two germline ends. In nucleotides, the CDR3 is TGTGCCAGCAGTTCCCTGCCAGGGGCCCTTCTAGAGTACTTC. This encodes CASSSLPGALLEYF.

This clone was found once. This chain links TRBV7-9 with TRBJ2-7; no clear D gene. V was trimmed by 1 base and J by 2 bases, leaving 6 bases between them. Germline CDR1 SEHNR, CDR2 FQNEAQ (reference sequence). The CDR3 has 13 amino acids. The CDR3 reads CASSLDTAYEQYF. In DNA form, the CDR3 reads TGTGCCAGCAGCTTAGACACAGCCTACGAGCAGTACTTC.